The 15 T cell receptor beta chains listed next were all sequenced from one sample in a study of blood T cell repertoires in COVID-19. Generated by immunoSEQ multiplex PCR, the TCRdb table keeps only in-frame clones and is missing some. The repertoire has 85,000 to 95,000 clones, 55% to 75% of them found once; the top ten carry about an eighth. Sequences were obtained from peripheral blood. These receptors came from a woman aged 80 or older with acute or convalescent COVID-19.

This clone showed up just once. The V call is TRBV7-2, the J call TRBJ1-2, with unresolved D. Germline V gene data show CDR1 as SGHTA and CDR2 as FQGNSA. The V gene lost 5 bases and the J gene lost 0 bases, with 13 bases spanning the gap. The CDR3 extends over 15 amino acids. In DNA, the CDR3 is TGTGCCAGCAGCGACTATTCCGGTTCTAACTATGGCTACACCTTC. This sequence encodes CASSDYSGSNYGYTF.

This chain links TRBV5-1 with TRBJ1-5, with D perhaps matching TRBD1 (6 bases). This CDR3 is built from 13 residues. Germline loops: CDR1 SGHRS, CDR2 YFSETQ. The ends were cut back, 3 bases at V and 4 bases at J, with 8 bases in the middle. CDR3 in DNA: TGCGCCAGCAGCTCAGGGGCTAATCAGCCCCAGCATTTT. Protein sequence: CASSSGANQPQHF.

The chain joins TRBV6-4 to TRBJ1-4; TRBD1 is a possible D gene (6 bases). This CDR3 contains 17 residues. V lost 4 bases to trimming and J lost 8 bases, with 23 bases between them. CDR1 is MRHNA, CDR2 SNTAGT, per germline. The CDR3 DNA reads as TGTGCCAGCAGTGGCCGCCTAGACAGGCGCGCCGGAGAAAAACTGTTTTTT. Protein product: CASSGRLDRRAGEKLFF.

This chain joins TRBV19 and TRBJ2-5, with 9 bases that match TRBD2. Germline CDR1 and CDR2: LNHDA and SQIVND (reference sequence). The CDR3 is 15 residues long. V lost 5 bases and J lost 4; bases outside the gene matches: 8. The CDR3 spells CASSVHVSGGETQYF. CDR3 DNA sequence: TGTGCCAGTAGTGTCCACGTTAGCGGGGGAGAGACCCAGTACTTC.

V and J are TRBV7-2 and TRBJ2-5, with 11 bases that match TRBD2. This CDR3 has 15 residues. Unmatched junction bases numbered 8, after V lost 4 bases and J lost 7 bases. Germline V gene data show CDR1 as SGHTA and CDR2 as FQGNSA. The CDR3 nucleotides are TGTGCCAGCAGCTCCCAGACTAGCGGGGTCGGGACCCAGTACTTC. Encoded protein: CASSSQTSGVGTQYF.

This sequence joins TRBV7-9 and TRBJ1-2; D remains unclear. This CDR3 region has 16 residues. CDR1 and CDR2 (germline): SEHNR, FQNEAQ (reference sequence). Trimming removed 4 bases at V and 7 bases at J, with 22 bases between. CDR3 sequence: CASSSGTQALRSGYTF. CDR3 in DNA: TGTGCCAGCAGCTCCGGAACGCAGGCTCTCCGAAGTGGCTACACCTTC. Full variable domain (outside the CDR3, taken from reference TRBV7-9 and TRBJ1-2): DTGVSQNPRHKITKRGQNVTFRCDPISEHNRLYWYRQTLGQGPEFLTYFQNEAQLEKSRLLSDRFSAERPKGSFSTLEIQRTEQGDSAMYLCASSSGTQALRSGYTFGSGTRLTVV.

The V call is TRBV14, the J call TRBJ1-5; D unclear. Germline CDR1 reads SGHDN; CDR2 reads FVKESK. Trimming took 1 base from V and 5 from J, leaving 9 bases between them. CDR3 length: 14 amino acids. CDR3: CASSQAGVYQPQHF. CDR3 nucleotide sequence: TGTGCCAGCAGCCAAGCCGGGGTCTATCAGCCCCAGCATTTT.

This clone was seen a handful of times. The genes are TRBV7-9 and TRBJ2-7; possible D gene TRBD2, 6 bases. The CDR3 extends over 13 amino acids. Trimming cost V 5 bases and J 6 bases, with 14 bases left between them. Germline-derived CDR1 and CDR2 are SEHNR and FQNEAQ (reference sequence). The CDR3 loop is CASSQSGGGEQYF. As DNA, the CDR3 is TGTGCCAGCAGCCAGTCCGGGGGTGGCGAGCAGTACTTC.

This clone was counted a single time. A much larger clone differs from this one at a single base, so this may be a read error. The chain combines TRBV4-2 with TRBJ2-7; 9 bases match TRBD2. The CDR3 sequence is 15 residues long. Germline V lookup: CDR1 LGHNA, CDR2 YNFKEQ. The CDR3 DNA reads TGTGCCAGCAGCCACGAAAGCGGGGGGTTCTACAAGCAGTACTTC. It yields the protein CASSHESGGFYKQYF.

The chain joins TRBV9 to TRBJ1-2; D perhaps matches TRBD1 (5 bases). CDR1 and CDR2 (germline): SGDLS, YYNGEE. Trimming shortened V by 2 bases and J by 2 bases, and 16 bases separated the two germline ends. There are 16 residues in the CDR3. The chain's CDR3 is CASSVGGAAGNYGYTF. In DNA, the CDR3 is TGTGCCAGCAGCGTTGGCGGGGCCGCGGGGAACTATGGCTACACCTTC.

This clone has a handful of counts. V and J are TRBV18 and TRBJ1-1, with 7 bases matching TRBD1. CDR1 and CDR2 (germline): KGHSH, LQKENI. The trim removed 3 bases at V and 3 bases at J, leaving 10 bases unmatched. The CDR3 extends over 16 amino acids. This chain's CDR3 is CASSPTGSGKYTEAFF. As DNA, the CDR3 is TGTGCCAGCTCACCGACAGGGTCGGGGAAATACACTGAAGCTTTCTTT.

The chain is built from TRBV28 and TRBJ1-2; unclear D gene. The germline CDR1 and CDR2 sequences are MDHEN and SYDVKM. This CDR3 region has 12 residues. The V end lost 2 bases, the J end lost 8 bases, and 9 bases lay between the germline ends. This CDR3 reads CASSLQWQGYTF. The CDR3 DNA is TGTGCCAGCAGTTTACAGTGGCAGGGCTACACCTTC.

V is TRBV4-2 and J is TRBJ2-3, with 7 bases lining up with TRBD2. The CDR3 totals 18 residues. Germline CDR1 is LGHNA and CDR2 is YNFKEQ. With V trimmed by 4 bases and J by 2 bases, 15 bases remained unmatched. CDR3 residues: CASSRERRRGYTTDTQYF. CDR3 sequence (DNA): TGTGCCAGCAGCCGAGAACGACGGCGGGGGTATACCACAGATACGCAGTATTTT.

This clone occurred once. The chain links TRBV9 to TRBJ2-2; 8 bases agree with TRBD2. There are 17 residues in the CDR3. The ends lost 4 bases at V and 3 bases at J; junction bases unmatched: 11. Germline loops: CDR1 SGDLS, CDR2 YYNGEE. The DNA of the CDR3 is TGTGCCAGCAGCAGCGGGGGACACCTTACCTACACCGGGGAGCTGTTTTTT. Protein sequence: CASSSGGHLTYTGELFF.

The V call is TRBV18, the J call TRBJ2-7; possible D gene TRBD2, 6 bases. V lost 6 bases to trimming and J lost 2 bases, with 17 bases between them. CDR1 KGHSH and CDR2 LQKENI come from the germline V gene. The CDR3 runs to 15 residues. CDR3 in amino acids: CASSTPGTGTYEQYF. CDR3 nucleotide sequence: TGTGCCAGCTCGACCCCCGGGACTGGAACCTACGAGCAGTACTTC. Complete variable domain (other parts from reference TRBV18 and TRBJ2-7): NAGVMQNPRHLVRRRGQEARLRCSPMKGHSHVYWYRQLPEEGLKFMVYLQKENIIDESGMPKERFSAEFPKEGPSILRIQQVVRGDSAAYFCASSTPGTGTYEQYFGPGTRLTVT.